The present T cell receptor beta chain was sequenced within a study of blood T cell repertoires in COVID-19. Study-wide context: Both acute and convalescent COVID-19 samples were obtained from the United States, Italy and Spain. In each case, the material was cDNA or gDNA derived from T cells, B-cell-depleted T cells, or PBMCs.

Authors' analysis steps: Using reference gene primer amplification, nucleated cell counts were estimated. The protocol was immunoSEQ multiplex PCR, while the TCRdb copy is restricted to in-frame clones and leaves out a portion. The D gene and trimming were derived from the DNA, and the V and J assignments and clone size from that table. There are about 180,000 clones in the sample; approximately 87% occur only once, and roughly 2.6% lies in the top ten. V lost 4 bases to trimming and J lost 2 bases; unmatched junction nucleotides: 4. This CDR3 has 16 amino acids. Germline CDR1 is SGHDT and CDR2 is YYEEEE.

The sample comprised peripheral blood. This TCR was recovered from a man between 35 and 55 years old with active or convalescent COVID-19. The chain is built from TRBV5-6 and TRBJ2-2, with 11 bases fitting TRBD2. Here the CDR3 DNA reads TGTGCCAGCAGCCTCACTAGCGGGGGTAACACCGGGGAGCTGTTTTTT. This encodes CASSLTSGGNTGELFF.